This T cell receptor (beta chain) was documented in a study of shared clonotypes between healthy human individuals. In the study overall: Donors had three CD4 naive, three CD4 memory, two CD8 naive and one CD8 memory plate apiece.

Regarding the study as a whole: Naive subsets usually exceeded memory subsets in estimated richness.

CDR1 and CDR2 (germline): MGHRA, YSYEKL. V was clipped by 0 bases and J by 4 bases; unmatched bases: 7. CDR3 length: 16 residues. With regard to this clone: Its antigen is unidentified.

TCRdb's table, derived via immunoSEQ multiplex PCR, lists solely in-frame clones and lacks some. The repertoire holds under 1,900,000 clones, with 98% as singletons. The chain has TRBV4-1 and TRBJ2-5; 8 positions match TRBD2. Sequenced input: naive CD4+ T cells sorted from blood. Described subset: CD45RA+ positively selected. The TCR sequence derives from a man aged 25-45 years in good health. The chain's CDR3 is CASSQDHGRAPETQYF. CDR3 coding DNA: TGCGCCAGCAGCCAAGATCACGGGAGGGCCCCAGAGACCCAGTACTTC.